This T cell receptor beta chain was captured in a study of blood T cell repertoires in COVID-19. As for the study in general: The origin of the acute and convalescent COVID-19 samples was the United States, Italy and Spain. T cells, B-cell-depleted T cells, or PBMCs provided the cDNA or gDNA that served as material.

Per the original data handling: Estimates of nucleated cell counts were drawn from the amplification of reference gene primers. Only in-frame clones appear in the TCRdb table, and some are missing; sequencing was by immunoSEQ multiplex PCR. V, J and clone size derive from that table, while D and trimming were established from the DNA sequence. This table holds about 230,000 clones, approximately 81% found once. The length of the CDR3 is 17 residues. Losses at the gene ends were 4 bases for V and 2 bases for J; bases not matched to a gene: 5. The germline CDR1 and CDR2 sequences are MNHNS and SASEGT. Sequences were obtained from peripheral blood. The TCR comes from a woman older than 75 with acute or convalescent COVID-19. The chain has TRBV6-1 and TRBJ2-1; 13 bases match TRBD2. The CDR3 sequence: CASSGLAGGLTYNEQFF. The CDR3 bases are TGTGCCAGCAGTGGACTAGCGGGGGGTCTTACCTACAATGAGCAGTTCTTC.